This record covers a single TCR beta chain. With 4 bases removed from V and 6 bases from J, the gap between germline ends came to 15 bases. CDR1 and CDR2 from the germline V gene are SQVTM and ANQGSEA. The CDR3 has 13 amino acids. TCRdb passed the RT-PCR reads through MiXCR, listing each CDR3 protein once. The repertoire holds about 700,000 distinct CDR3 sequences, 14% seen once, with 3% to 4.5% in the top ten. Sequenced material: memory CD4+ T cells from blood. The gene calls are TRBV29-1 and TRBJ1-2, with D possibly matching TRBD1 (5 bases). The clonotype was recovered from a female donor in good health, serving as a healthy control. The CDR3 bases are TGCAGCGTTGGGGGGACGCGTTATGATGGCTACACCTTC. It codes for CSVGGTRYDGYTF.